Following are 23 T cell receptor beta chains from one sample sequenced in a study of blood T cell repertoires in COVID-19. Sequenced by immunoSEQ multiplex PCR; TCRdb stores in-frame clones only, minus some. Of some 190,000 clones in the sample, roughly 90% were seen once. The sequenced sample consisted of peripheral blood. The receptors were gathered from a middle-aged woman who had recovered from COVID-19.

CDR3 bases: TGTGCCAGCAGCTGGGGACAGGTAACCACTGAAGCTTTCTTT. This encodes CASSWGQVTTEAFF. The chain has TRBV7-9 and TRBJ1-1; 8 positions agree with TRBD1. The germline CDR1 and CDR2 sequences are SEHNR and FQNEAQ (reference sequence). CDR3 length: 14 amino acids. J lost 4 bases, V lost 4 bases, and 5 bases had no gene match. The variable domain in full, with the rest retrieved from reference TRBV7-9 and TRBJ1-1, is DTGVSQNPRHKITKRGQNVTFRCDPISEHNRLYWYRQTLGQGPEFLTYFQNEAQLEKSRLLSDRFSAERPKGSFSTLEIQRTEQGDSAMYLCASSWGQVTTEAFFGQGTRLTVV.

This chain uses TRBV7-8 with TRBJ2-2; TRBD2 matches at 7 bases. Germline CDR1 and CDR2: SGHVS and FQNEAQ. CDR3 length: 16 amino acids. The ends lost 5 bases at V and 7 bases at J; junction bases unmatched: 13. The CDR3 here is CASSPSGRELVGELFF. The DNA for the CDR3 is TGTGCCAGCAGCCCCTCGGGGCGGGAGCTGGTCGGGGAGCTGTTTTTT.

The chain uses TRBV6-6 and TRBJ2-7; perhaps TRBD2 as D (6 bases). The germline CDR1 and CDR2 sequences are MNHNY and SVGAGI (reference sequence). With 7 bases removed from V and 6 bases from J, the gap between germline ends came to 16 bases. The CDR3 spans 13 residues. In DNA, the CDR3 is TGTGCCAGCACTCGTGGGCGGGGTTCCGAGCAGTACTTC. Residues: CASTRGRGSEQYF.

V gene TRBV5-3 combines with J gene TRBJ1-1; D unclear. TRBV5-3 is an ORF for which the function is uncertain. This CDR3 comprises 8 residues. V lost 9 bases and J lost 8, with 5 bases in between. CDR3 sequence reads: CAILEAFF. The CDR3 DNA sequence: TGTGCCATATTAGAAGCTTTCTTT.

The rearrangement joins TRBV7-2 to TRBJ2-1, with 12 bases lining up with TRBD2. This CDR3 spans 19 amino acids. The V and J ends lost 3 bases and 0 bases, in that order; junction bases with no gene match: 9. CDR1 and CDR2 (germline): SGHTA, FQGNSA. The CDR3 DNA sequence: TGTGCCAGCAGCTTCGCGCCAGCTAGCGGGAGGGCCTCCTACAATGAGCAGTTCTTC. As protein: CASSFAPASGRASYNEQFF.

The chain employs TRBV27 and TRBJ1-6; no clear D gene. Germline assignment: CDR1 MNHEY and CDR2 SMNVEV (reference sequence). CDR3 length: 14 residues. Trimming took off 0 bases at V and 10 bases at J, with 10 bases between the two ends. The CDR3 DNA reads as TGTGCCAGCAGTTTATCCACGGGCGGGTCACCCCTCCACTTT. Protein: CASSLSTGGSPLHF.

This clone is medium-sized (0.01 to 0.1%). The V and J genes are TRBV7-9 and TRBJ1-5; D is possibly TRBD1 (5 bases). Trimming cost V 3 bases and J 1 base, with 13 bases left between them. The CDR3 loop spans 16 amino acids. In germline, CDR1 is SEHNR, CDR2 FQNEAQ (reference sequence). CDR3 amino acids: CASSLQGKTSNQPQHF. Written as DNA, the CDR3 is TGTGCCAGCAGCTTGCAGGGCAAAACGAGCAATCAGCCCCAGCATTTT.

The CDR3 is CATATGTNYGYTF. CDR3 nucleotide sequence: TGTGCCACCGCGACAGGAACTAACTATGGCTACACCTTC. The chain links TRBV18 to TRBJ1-2, with D perhaps TRBD1 (6 bases). Germline V gene lookup returns CDR1 KGHSH and CDR2 LQKENI. V lost 10 bases to trimming and J lost 0 bases, with 12 bases between them. This CDR3 is 13 amino acids long. The full variable domain, rest sourced from reference TRBV18 and TRBJ1-2, is NAGVMQNPRHLVRRRGQEARLRCSPMKGHSHVYWYRQLPEEGLKFMVYLQKENIIDESGMPKERFSAEFPKEGPSILRIQQVVRGDSAAYFCATATGTNYGYTFGSGTRLTVV.

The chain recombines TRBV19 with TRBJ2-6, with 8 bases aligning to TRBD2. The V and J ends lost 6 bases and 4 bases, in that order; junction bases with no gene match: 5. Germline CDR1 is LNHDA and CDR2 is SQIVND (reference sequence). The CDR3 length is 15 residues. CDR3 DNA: TGTGCCAGTAGCACGGGGGGGATAGGGGCCAACGTCCTGACTTTC. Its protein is CASSTGGIGANVLTF.

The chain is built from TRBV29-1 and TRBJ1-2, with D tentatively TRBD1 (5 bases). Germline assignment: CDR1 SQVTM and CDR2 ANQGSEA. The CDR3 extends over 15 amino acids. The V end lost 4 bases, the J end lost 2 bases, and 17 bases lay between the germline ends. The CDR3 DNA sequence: TGCAGCGTTGGATTAGGGTCCGGGGGAAACTATGGCTACACCTTC. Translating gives CSVGLGSGGNYGYTF.

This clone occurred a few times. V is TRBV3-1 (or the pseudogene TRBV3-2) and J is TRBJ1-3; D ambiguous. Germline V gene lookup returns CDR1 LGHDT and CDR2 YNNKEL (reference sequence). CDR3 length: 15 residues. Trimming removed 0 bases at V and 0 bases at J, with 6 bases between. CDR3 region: CASSQDSLSGNTIYF. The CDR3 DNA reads TGTGCCAGCAGCCAAGACAGTCTCTCTGGAAACACCATATATTTT.

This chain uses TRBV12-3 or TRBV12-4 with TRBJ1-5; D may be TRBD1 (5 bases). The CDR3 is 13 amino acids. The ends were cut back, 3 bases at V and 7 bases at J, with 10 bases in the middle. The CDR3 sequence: CASSLQGGQPQHF. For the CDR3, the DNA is TGTGCCAGCAGTTTGCAGGGAGGGCAGCCCCAGCATTTT.

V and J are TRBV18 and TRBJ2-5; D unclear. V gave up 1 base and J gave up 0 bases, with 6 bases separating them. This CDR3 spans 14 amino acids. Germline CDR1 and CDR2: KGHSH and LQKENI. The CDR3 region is CASSPRSDQETQYF. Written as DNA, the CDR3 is TGTGCCAGCTCACCACGTTCAGACCAAGAGACCCAGTACTTC.

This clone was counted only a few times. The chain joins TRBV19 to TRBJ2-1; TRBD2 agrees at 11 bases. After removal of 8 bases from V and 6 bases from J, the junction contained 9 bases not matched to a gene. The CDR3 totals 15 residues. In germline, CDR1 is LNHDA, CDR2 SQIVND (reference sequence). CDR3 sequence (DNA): TGTGCCAGTCGACTAGCGGGGTTTCCCGCCAATGAGCAGTTCTTC. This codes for CASRLAGFPANEQFF.

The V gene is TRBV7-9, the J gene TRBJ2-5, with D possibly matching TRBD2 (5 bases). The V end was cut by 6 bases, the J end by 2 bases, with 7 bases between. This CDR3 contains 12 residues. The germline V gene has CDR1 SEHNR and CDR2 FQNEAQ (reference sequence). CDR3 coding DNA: TGTGCCAGCAGTTCGGGACAAGAGACCCAGTACTTC. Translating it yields CASSSGQETQYF. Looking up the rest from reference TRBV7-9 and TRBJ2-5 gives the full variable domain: DTGVSQNPRHKITKRGQNVTFRCDPISEHNRLYWYRQTLGQGPEFLTYFQNEAQLEKSRLLSDRFSAERPKGSFSTLEIQRTEQGDSAMYLCASSSGQETQYFGPGTRLLVL.

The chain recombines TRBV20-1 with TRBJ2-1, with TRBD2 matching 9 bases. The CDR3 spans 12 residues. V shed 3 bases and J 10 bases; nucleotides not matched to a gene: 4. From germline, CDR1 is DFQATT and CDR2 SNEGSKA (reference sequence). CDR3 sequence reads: CSASLGLAEQFF. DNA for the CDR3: TGCAGTGCTAGTCTCGGACTAGCGGAGCAGTTCTTC.

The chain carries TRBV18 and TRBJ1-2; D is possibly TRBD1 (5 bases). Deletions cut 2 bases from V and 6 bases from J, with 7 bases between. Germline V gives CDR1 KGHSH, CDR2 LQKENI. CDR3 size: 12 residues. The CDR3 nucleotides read TGTGCCAGCTCACCAGGGGCAGATGGCTACACCTTC. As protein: CASSPGADGYTF.

The CDR3 region has the DNA TGCGCCAGCAGCTTAGGCGGGGGCTCCTATGGCTACACCTTC. Translated: CASSLGGGSYGYTF. This sequence joins TRBV5-1 and TRBJ1-2; D might be TRBD1 (6 bases). V lost 2 bases, J lost 4 bases, and 12 bases lay in between. The germline CDR1 and CDR2 sequences are SGHRS and YFSETQ. The CDR3 has 14 residues. The whole variable domain, remainder taken from reference TRBV5-1 and TRBJ1-2, is KAGVTQTPRYLIKTRGQQVTLSCSPISGHRSVSWYQQTPGQGLQFLFEYFSETQRNKGNFPGRFSGRQFSNSRSEMNVSTLELGDSALYLCASSLGGGSYGYTFGSGTRLTVV.

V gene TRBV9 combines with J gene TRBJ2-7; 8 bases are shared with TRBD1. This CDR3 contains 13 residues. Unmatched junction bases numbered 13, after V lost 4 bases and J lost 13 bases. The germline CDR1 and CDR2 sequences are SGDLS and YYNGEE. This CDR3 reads CASSNGPPGGKYF. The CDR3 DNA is TGTGCCAGCAGCAATGGGCCCCCAGGGGGCAAATACTTC.

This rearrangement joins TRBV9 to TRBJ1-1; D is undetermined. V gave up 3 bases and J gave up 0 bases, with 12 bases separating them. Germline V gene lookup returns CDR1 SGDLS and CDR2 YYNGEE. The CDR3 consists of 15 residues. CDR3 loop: CASSGRGWVNTEAFF. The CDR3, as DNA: TGTGCCAGCAGCGGAAGAGGGTGGGTGAACACTGAAGCTTTCTTT.

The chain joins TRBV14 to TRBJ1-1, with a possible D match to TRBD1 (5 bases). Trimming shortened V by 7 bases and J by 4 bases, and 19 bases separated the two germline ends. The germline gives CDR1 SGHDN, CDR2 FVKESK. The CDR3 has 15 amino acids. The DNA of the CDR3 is TGTGCCAGCACCAGCTTGGGGGGTGGAGGCACTGAAGCTTTCTTT. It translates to CASTSLGGGGTEAFF.

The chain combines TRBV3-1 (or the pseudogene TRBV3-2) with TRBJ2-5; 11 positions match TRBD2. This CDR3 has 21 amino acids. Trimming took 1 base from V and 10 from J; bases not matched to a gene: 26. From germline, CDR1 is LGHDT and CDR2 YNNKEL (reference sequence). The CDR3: CASSQVRGNETSGMPSGGQYF. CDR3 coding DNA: TGTGCCAGCAGCCAAGTTCGGGGAAATGAGACTAGCGGGATGCCCTCAGGGGGCCAGTACTTC.

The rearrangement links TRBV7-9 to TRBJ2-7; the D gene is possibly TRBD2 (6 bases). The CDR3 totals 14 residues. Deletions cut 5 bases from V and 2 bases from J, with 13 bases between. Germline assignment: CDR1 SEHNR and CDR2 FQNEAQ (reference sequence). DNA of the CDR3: TGTGCCAGCAGCCCCGAGGCGGGGACCTACGAGCAGTACTTC. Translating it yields CASSPEAGTYEQYF.